These 5 T cell receptor beta chains share one sample of origin, sequenced in a study of cytomegalovirus exposure and HLA in healthy donors. PCR involved 60 Vbeta and 13 Jbeta primers. Some clones are missing from TCRdb's copy, which holds only in-frame ones; the method was immunoSEQ multiplex PCR. The profile shows around 27,000 clones, less than 70% of them singletons. The sample was PBMCs. These receptor sequences come from a male donor in good health and CMV-seropositive.

The genes are TRBV18 and TRBJ2-1; TRBD2 agrees at 15 bases. The CDR3 is made up of 15 amino acids. V shed 2 bases, J shed 10 bases, and the junction held 3 bases outside the gene matches. CDR1 and CDR2 from the germline V gene are KGHSH and LQKENI. CDR3 DNA sequence: TGTGCCAGCTCACCAGGGACTAGCGGGGGGAAGGAGCAGTTCTTC. Protein sequence: CASSPGTSGGKEQFF.

This chain links TRBV2 with TRBJ1-2, with 7 bases identical to TRBD1. The CDR3 runs 14 residues. The J segment lost 5 bases and the V segment lost 6 bases, leaving 9 bases of the junction unmatched. Germline V lookup: CDR1 SNHLY, CDR2 FYNNEI. This CDR3 reads CASRLGTGVYGYTF. CDR3 bases: TGTGCCAGCAGACTCGGTACAGGGGTTTATGGCTACACCTTC.

J is TRBJ1-2 and V is TRBV7-8, with TRBD1 identical over 7 bases. Germline loops: CDR1 SGHVS, CDR2 FQNEAQ. With V trimmed by 5 bases and J by 7 bases, 7 bases remained unmatched. The CDR3 consists of 13 residues. The DNA of the CDR3 is TGTGCCAGCAGCGCATTGACAGGGATTGGCTACACCTTC. It is translated as CASSALTGIGYTF.

The genes are TRBV9 and TRBJ1-1; D is ambiguous. The CDR3 has 13 amino acids. CDR1 and CDR2 from the germline V gene are SGDLS and YYNGEE. The V and J ends lost 2 bases and 1 base respectively, with 6 bases between them. The CDR3 DNA is TGTGCCAGCAGCGTCTCCCGGAACACTGAAGCTTTCTTT. This encodes CASSVSRNTEAFF.

The V gene is TRBV7-6, the J gene TRBJ2-7, with 10 bases identical to TRBD2. The CDR3 is made up of 15 amino acids. Germline V gene lookup returns CDR1 SGHVS and CDR2 FNYEAQ. Trimming removed 1 base from V and 6 bases from J; junction bases left unmatched: 6. The CDR3 protein is CASSLGASGGGEQYF. The CDR3 bases are TGTGCCAGCAGCTTAGGGGCTAGCGGGGGAGGCGAGCAGTACTTC.